This is a list of T cell receptor beta chains from one sample in a study of blood T cell repertoires in COVID-19. The data were produced by immunoSEQ multiplex PCR, yet TCRdb's version contains in-frame clones alone and is incomplete. The sample consists of about 180,000 clones, 80% of them appearing once. What was sequenced was PBMCs or T cells enriched from blood (not recorded which). The receptors stem from a man in his fifties or sixties who had been exposed to COVID-19. CDR3s include the opening cysteine and the closing phenylalanine or tryptophan. D genes are given only for firm matches. Rows give clone size only sometimes, using once, few, many, or a class for an expanded clone.

TRBJ1-5 TRBD1 - TRBV29-1 TGCAGCGTCCGACAGGGACGAGGGCAGCCCCAGCATTTT CSVRQGRGQPQHF
TRBJ2-4 - - TRBV28 TGTGCCAGCAGTTTGGGGCAGGGTTTTAAGTACTTC CASSLGQGFKYF
TRBJ1-3 TRBD1 - TRBV10-3 TGTGCCATCAGTGATACAGGGGACGGAAACACCATATATTTT CAISDTGDGNTIYF
TRBJ1-4 TRBD1 - TRBV9 TGTGCCAGCAGCGGGACAGGGGGTAATGAAAAACTGTTTTTT CASSGTGGNEKLFF
TRBJ2-7 - - TRBV27 TGTGCCAGCAGTCCGTCAGTTACCTACGAGCAGTACTTC CASSPSVTYEQYF
TRBJ2-7 - medium-sized TRBV7-2 TGTGCCAGCAGTCGTCCGGGGGCCTACGAGCAGTACTTC CASSRPGAYEQYF
TRBJ1-1 - - TRBV6-5 TGTGCCAGCACCCACTCGGGGGGCACTGAAGCTTTCTTT CASTHSGGTEAFF
TRBJ1-1 - - TRBV10-1 TGCGCCAGCAGTGAGTCCGGGTTCCGCACTGAAGCTTTCTTT CASSESGFRTEAFF
TRBJ2-2 TRBD1 - TRBV6-5 TGTGCCAGCAGTCCCACAGGGGGAGGCACCGGGGAGCTGTTTTTT CASSPTGGGTGELFF
TRBJ1-2 - - TRBV2 TGTGCCAGCAGTGAGGGTAGCGGGGTTCGGGGCTACACCTTC CASSEGSGVRGYTF
TRBJ2-1 TRBD2 - TRBV6-5 TGTGCCAGCAGTTACGTTGGAGCGGGGGGCAATGAGCAGTTCTTC CASSYVGAGGNEQFF
TRBJ1-6 - few TRBV19 TGTGCCAGTCGTCTCCAGGCGCAGACCTATAATTCACCCCTCCACTTT CASRLQAQTYNSPLHF
TRBJ1-4 - - TRBV20-1 TGCAGTGCTAGTCCAGTGGGGGCGCAGAACGAAAAACTGTTTTTT CSASPVGAQNEKLFF
TRBJ2-1 - - TRBV30 TGTGCCTGGAGTAGGCGGGATTCCTACAATGAGCAGTTCTTC CAWSRRDSYNEQFF
TRBJ1-3 - - TRBV11-3 TGTGCCAGCAGTCCAAGCGCTGGAAACACCATATATTTT CASSPSAGNTIYF
TRBJ2-3 TRBD2 - TRBV11-3 TGTGCCAGCAGCTTAGATTCGGTGGCTAGCGGGAGTAGGGGAGATACGCAGTATTTT CASSLDSVASGSRGDTQYF
TRBJ1-6 - - TRBV30 TGTGCCTGGAGTGTGGGGCCGTCGAATTCACCCCTCCACTTT CAWSVGPSNSPLHF